Each of the 18 T cell receptor beta chains below was sequenced from the same sample in a study of Graves' ophthalmopathy and Graves' hyperthyroidism. Transcripts of RNA were the source for amplifying TCR beta CDR3 regions. Scientists carried out first-round RT-PCR using HTBI primers and then a second-round multiplex PCR. TCRdb reanalysed the multiplex PCR reads using MiXCR and keeps one entry per CDR3 protein. The table shows 1 million to 1.3 million distinct CDR3 sequences, with approximately 35% occurring only once. Sample: peripheral blood or thyroid tissue (not recorded which). Receptors originate from an adult man with Graves' hyperthyroidism.

This clonotype was observed many times. The V and J genes are TRBV20-1 and TRBJ2-7; 9 nucleotides line up with TRBD2. Germline-derived CDR1 and CDR2 are DFQATT and SNEGSKA (reference sequence). The CDR3 extends over 14 amino acids. Losses at the gene ends were 3 bases for V and 6 bases for J; bases not matched to a gene: 9. The CDR3, as DNA: TGCAGTGCTAGTATCGGCGGGGGGGCCTTCGAGCAGTACTTC. As protein: CSASIGGGAFEQYF.

This clonotype was seen ten or more times. The chain links TRBV15 to TRBJ1-6; 8 positions match TRBD1. Germline CDR1 and CDR2: LNHNV and YYDKDF (reference sequence). The CDR3 loop spans 14 amino acids. J gave up 8 bases and V 5 bases, and 5 bases lay outside the gene matches. DNA for the CDR3: TGTGCCACCAGCGTGGACAGGGATTATTCACCCCTCCACTTT. This codes for CATSVDRDYSPLHF.

This clonotype was observed at least ten times. The junction shows a germline mismatch at one end, possibly a read error. CDR3 in amino acids: CASSEPPGQGHEKLLF. The CDR3 DNA sequence: TGTGCCAGCAGTGAACCCCCGGGACAGGGGCATGAAAAACTGCTTTTT. The chain links TRBV25-1 to TRBJ1-4, with TRBD1 matching 10 bases. Germline V CDR1 and CDR2: MGHDK, SYGVNS. The CDR3 spans 16 residues.

The V call is TRBV2, the J call TRBJ1-4; possibly TRBD1 for D (5 bases). This CDR3 has 14 amino acids. Germline V gives CDR1 SNHLY, CDR2 FYNNEI. The V gene lost 0 bases and the J gene lost 6 bases, with 8 bases spanning the gap. In nucleotides, the CDR3 is TGTGCCAGCAGTGAAGCGAGGGGTTATGAAAAACTGTTTTTT. It translates to CASSEARGYEKLFF.

Relative to its sample, this clonotype is medium-sized (0.01 to 0.1%). The chain couples TRBV29-1 to TRBJ1-5; TRBD1 aligns across 7 bases. J was trimmed by 7 bases and V by 5 bases; bases with no gene match: 8. This CDR3 has 13 amino acids. Germline values: CDR1 SQVTM, CDR2 ANQGSEA. As DNA, the CDR3 is TGCAGCGTTTCACAGGGGATCACGCAGCCCCAGCATTTT. This codes for CSVSQGITQPQHF.

This chain uses TRBV12-3 or TRBV12-4 with TRBJ1-1, with 8 bases matching TRBD1. The CDR3 loop spans 12 amino acids. V gave up 9 bases and J gave up 12 bases; unmatched junction bases: 12. DNA of the CDR3: TGTGCCAGTCGTCTACCAGGGGGCGTGACTTTCTTT. This sequence encodes CASRLPGGVTFF.

Many counts were recorded for this clonotype. The chain uses TRBV20-1 and TRBJ1-6, with 8 bases matching TRBD1. Germline CDR1 DFQATT, CDR2 SNEGSKA (reference sequence). J lost 10 bases, V lost 5 bases, and 10 bases had no gene match. The CDR3 spans 14 residues. CDR3 region: CSAAGQGGYSPLHF. CDR3 bases: TGCAGTGCTGCCGGACAGGGAGGTTACTCACCCCTCCACTTT.

This clonotype has ten or more counts. The CDR3 spells CASSLTSGENTEAFF. In DNA form, the CDR3 reads TGTGCCAGCAGCTTAACCTCAGGGGAGAACACTGAAGCTTTCTTT. V gene TRBV7-8 combines with J gene TRBJ1-1, with TRBD1 as a possible D gene (6 bases). This CDR3 spans 15 amino acids. Germline V gene lookup returns CDR1 SGHVS and CDR2 FQNEAQ. Deletions cut 2 bases from V and 1 base from J, with 11 bases between.

This sequence joins TRBV20-1 and TRBJ2-2, with D possibly matching TRBD2 (6 bases). Per germline, CDR1 DFQATT and CDR2 SNEGSKA (reference sequence). The CDR3 has 13 amino acids. CDR3 DNA sequence: TGCAGCCCCCGGGACTTGTACACCGGGGAGCTGTTTTTT. This translates into CSPRDLYTGELFF.

The rearrangement joins TRBV6-5 to TRBJ1-4; weak D call: TRBD1 (6 bases). V lost 8 bases, J lost 8 bases, and 15 bases lay in between. The CDR3 consists of 13 residues. Looked up from germline, CDR1 is MNHEY and CDR2 is SVGAGI. The CDR3 DNA reads TGTGCCAGCGCGACAGGAAGGTGGGAAAAACTGTTTTTT. Amino acid sequence: CASATGRWEKLFF.

V is TRBV15 and J is TRBJ2-6, with 8 positions matching TRBD1. This CDR3 is built from 21 residues. J gave up 0 bases and V 1 base, and 14 bases lay outside the gene matches. The germline V gene has CDR1 LNHNV and CDR2 YYDKDF (reference sequence). CDR3 amino acids: CATSRVRGWGQDHSGANVLTF. CDR3 sequence (DNA): TGTGCCACCAGCAGAGTTCGTGGGTGGGGACAGGACCACTCTGGGGCCAACGTCCTGACTTTC.

This clonotype was counted at least ten times. The chain combines TRBV7-6 with TRBJ1-1; the D gene is possibly TRBD1 (6 bases). There are 14 residues in the CDR3. Per germline, CDR1 SGHVS and CDR2 FNYEAQ. V was clipped by 5 bases and J by 10 bases, with 20 bases between them. The CDR3 protein is CASSDRAGVMGAFF. In DNA form, the CDR3 reads TGTGCCAGCAGCGACCGGGCAGGGGTAATGGGAGCTTTCTTT.

In this sample, this clonotype turned up many times. V is TRBV20-1 and J is TRBJ1-1, with TRBD1 matching over 7 bases. Trimming took 2 bases from V and 2 from J; bases not matched to a gene: 29. CDR3 size: 22 residues. Germline CDR1 DFQATT, CDR2 SNEGSKA (reference sequence). The CDR3 sequence is CSARPPPGFGVTGRGLNTEAFF. The CDR3 nucleotides read TGCAGTGCTAGACCTCCCCCCGGCTTTGGAGTGACAGGGAGGGGACTAAACACTGAAGCTTTCTTT.

This clonotype was observed many times. CDR3 DNA sequence: TGTGCCAGCAGCTCCAGCTCAGAGACCCAGTACTTC. Its translation is CASSSSSETQYF. The chain carries TRBV9 and TRBJ2-5; D call uncertain. Trimming took 4 bases from V and 4 from J, leaving 8 bases between them. The length of the CDR3 is 12 residues. Germline assignment: CDR1 SGDLS and CDR2 YYNGEE.

This clonotype was picked up many times. V gene TRBV5-1 combines with J gene TRBJ2-7; the D gene is possibly TRBD2 (5 bases). Per germline, CDR1 SGHRS and CDR2 YFSETQ. V lost 2 bases and J 0 bases, leaving 9 bases between the germline ends. The CDR3 has 14 amino acids. Here the CDR3 reads CASSFSAGSYEQYF. For the CDR3, the DNA is TGCGCCAGCAGCTTTTCGGCGGGCTCCTACGAGCAGTACTTC.

There are many counts of this clonotype. This chain uses TRBV9 with TRBJ1-3; tentative D call: TRBD1 (5 bases). This CDR3 region has 17 residues. V dropped 4 bases and J dropped 0 bases, with 17 bases sitting between them. Germline CDR1 and CDR2: SGDLS and YYNGEE. CDR3 bases: TGTGCCAGCAGCCCCCAACCGGGACCGAGCTCTGGAAACACCATATATTTT. Encoded protein: CASSPQPGPSSGNTIYF.

This clonotype was detected only a few times. The DNA for the CDR3 is TGTGCCAGCAGGGGTGAAGGACAGGGGGACTATGGCTACACCTTC. This translates into CASRGEGQGDYGYTF. The chain has TRBV7-2 and TRBJ1-2; 10 nucleotides agree with TRBD1. Looked up from germline, CDR1 is SGHTA and CDR2 is FQGNSA. The CDR3 contains 15 residues. With V trimmed by 6 bases and J by 3 bases, 7 bases remained unmatched.

The chain links TRBV7-3 to TRBJ1-5, with 9 bases identical to TRBD1. The CDR3 has 13 residues. The germline gives CDR1 SGHTA, CDR2 FQGTGA. Unmatched junction bases numbered 6, after V lost 11 bases and J lost 4 bases. The CDR3 DNA sequence: TGTGCCTGGGGGGGACAGGGAAATCAGCCCCAGCATTTT. Translation: CAWGGQGNQPQHF. Using reference TRBV7-3 and TRBJ1-5 for the parts outside the CDR3, the full variable domain is GAGVSQTPSNKVTEKGKYVELRCDPISGHTALYWYRQSLGQGPEFLIYFQGTGAADDSGLPNDRFFAVRPEGSVSTLKIQRTERGDSAVYLCAWGGQGNQPQHFGDGTRLSIL.